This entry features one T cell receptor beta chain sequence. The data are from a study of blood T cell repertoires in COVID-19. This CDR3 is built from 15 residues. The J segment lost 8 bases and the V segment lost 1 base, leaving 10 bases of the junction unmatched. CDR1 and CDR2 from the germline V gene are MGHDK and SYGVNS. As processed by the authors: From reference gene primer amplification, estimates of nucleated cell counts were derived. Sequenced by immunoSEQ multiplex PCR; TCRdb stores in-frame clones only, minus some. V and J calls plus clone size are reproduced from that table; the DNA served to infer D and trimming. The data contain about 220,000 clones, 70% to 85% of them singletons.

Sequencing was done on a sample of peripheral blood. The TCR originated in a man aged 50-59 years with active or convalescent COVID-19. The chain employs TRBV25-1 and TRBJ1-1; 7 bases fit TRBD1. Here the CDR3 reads CASSESSGGIYEAFF. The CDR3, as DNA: TGTGCCAGCAGTGAATCTTCAGGGGGGATTTACGAAGCTTTCTTT.